A single TCR beta chain is shown here with its context. The data stem from a study of blood T cell repertoires in COVID-19. Authors' processing steps: The assay estimated nucleated cells by amplifying reference gene primers. Assay: immunoSEQ multiplex PCR; the TCRdb copy retains only in-frame clones and omits some. Clone size and V and J calls were adopted from that table, with D and trimming inferred from the DNA. The sample comprises around 200,000 clones, 65% to 85% of which are singletons, and roughly 1.3% rests with the top ten. This CDR3 region has 13 residues. V was shortened by 2 bases and J by 12 bases, with 14 bases between the two germline ends. Germline V CDR1 and CDR2: SEHNR, FQNEAQ (reference sequence).

The sequence was collected from a woman in her 30s with COVID-19, enrolled during active disease. Material for sequencing was peripheral blood. The chain has TRBV7-9 and TRBJ2-1; possible D gene TRBD2, 7 bases. The CDR3 region is CASSLSGGPGQFF. In DNA form, the CDR3 reads TGTGCCAGCAGCTTATCGGGGGGCCCTGGGCAGTTCTTC. The full variable domain, rest sourced from reference TRBV7-9 and TRBJ2-1, is DTGVSQNPRHKITKRGQNVTFRCDPISEHNRLYWYRQTLGQGPEFLTYFQNEAQLEKSRLLSDRFSAERPKGSFSTLEIQRTEQGDSAMYLCASSLSGGPGQFFGPGTRLTVL.